This T cell receptor beta chain comes out of a study of read filtering for tumor transcriptome and immune sequencing. Study-wide background: By R-ISS, stages I, II and III held 8, 16 and 7 patients.

This clonotype was detected many times. Sampling of bone marrow took place during active disease in every patient. CDR1 and CDR2 from the germline V gene are MDHEN and SYDVKM. V was shortened by 4 bases and J by 7 bases, with 14 bases between the two germline ends. The CDR3 has 14 residues. The library was built from 400 ng RNA with molecular barcoded adaptors for alpha/delta and beta/gamma chains. TCRdb redid the calling of the reads with MiXCR, one entry per CDR3 protein. The sample contains 45,000 to 55,000 distinct CDR3 sequences, approximately 18% of which appear only once. Sequencing input: a population of CD138-negative cells sorted from bone marrow. V usage is TRBV28 and J usage is TRBJ1-5, with D possibly matching TRBD1 (5 bases). The clonotype comes from a donor aged 40 or over with multiple myeloma. The CDR3 is CASSSGLMGQPQHF. CDR3 sequence (DNA): TGTGCCAGCAGTTCGGGACTGATGGGGCAGCCCCAGCATTTT.